This TCR beta chain was recorded in a study of STAT3 mutations in large granular lymphocyte leukemia (dated by TCRdb to the late 2010s). Some background on the complete study: In roughly half of the longitudinally sequenced T-LGLL patients, canonical activating STAT3 mutations were detected. More than half of T-LGLL patients received one or more immunosuppressive therapy regimens, with hematologic response in 40% to 50% of those treated. As controls within the study, a couple of patients with natural killer LGL leukemia were also sequenced longitudinally. For each patient, sequencing was performed at an average of around 4.2 time points, with a range of 2 to 8 samplings. Patients with T-cell large granular lymphocyte leukemia underwent serial deep sequencing of TCRbeta CDR3 and STAT3 to reconstruct clonal hierarchy and dynamics. From an initial cohort of around 220 LGL patients, about 17 representative T-LGLL cases were picked for longitudinal TCRbeta and STAT3 sequencing. Paper-wide results and their limitations: TCR clonotype switching after therapy was observed in 6 of 18 patients, and all newly emerging clones were found to be STAT3 wild type. Variable intervals between samplings and differing treatment regimens complicated linking therapy response to changes in TCR clonal burden. Persisting codominant clonotypes in some patients meant a small but highly pathogenic clone may have been missed. The burden of the dominant TCR clone was higher than the STAT3 mutant burden in several patients, which suggests that the STAT3 mutation arose secondarily inside a clone that had already expanded. At least one immunodominant TCRbeta clonotype was present in every T-LGLL patient, and multiple immunodominant subclonotypes appeared in about half of the T-LGLL patients. Because no samples were available when a clone first appeared, clonal expansion was inferred from samplings taken at other points.

The same DNA, extracted from blood mononuclear cells, served for both the TCR sequencing and the STAT3 sequencing. An Illumina MiSeq was used to sequence the TCRbeta libraries, yielding an average of about 41,000 productive templates per sample. Multiplex PCR amplification was used to generate TCRbeta CDR3 libraries with the immunoSEQ assay. The published analysis was carried out like this. Repertoire diversity was computed as previously defined, with values near 0 indicating extremely monoclonal samples. The clones in this table, taken by TCRdb from immuneACCESS, are in-frame only. Not every clone is retained; where verified, under half of the shortfall comes from an unresolved V gene, and the cause of the rest is unknown. V and J calls plus clone size are reproduced from that table; the DNA served to infer D and trimming. This sample has 20,000 to 30,000 clones in its table, and less than 95% of those were observed once. More than 6% of the sample rests with the top ten.

This clone was detected only once. Its antigen is still unknown. Qualities for individual bases were not recorded, and no much larger clone is one base off. The germline V gene sets CDR1 to LGHNA and CDR2 to YSLEER. The CDR3 measures 14 amino acids from cysteine to phenylalanine. Only CDR3 DNA is held: 42 bases, read in frame from base 1. V lost 1 base and J lost 13 bases, and the count of bases not matched to a germline gene is 9. The rearrangement joined TRBV4-3 to TRBJ2-1, and 8 junction bases match TRBD2. The sample taken for sequencing was peripheral blood mononuclear cells. The TCR was taken from a man aged 40-50 years with T-cell large granular lymphocyte leukemia. Some clones in this sample may be carry-over from other donors' samples. The age is the age at diagnosis. CDR3 region: CASSQVPRGGRQFF. The base sequence is TGCGCCAGCAGCCAAGTCCCCCGGGGGGGGCGACAGTTCTTC.